This T cell receptor (beta chain) was obtained from a study of cytomegalovirus exposure and HLA in healthy donors. Method: immunoSEQ multiplex PCR; TCRdb's copy keeps in-frame clones and lacks some. This table has 150,000 to 200,000 clones, around 80% appearing once. This clone was seen only once. Its cognate antigen is unknown. General observations from the study: Accounts indicate the classifier identified cytomegalovirus status with strong specificity and sensitivity.

Germline V gene sequence: CDR1 SGHRS, CDR2 YFSETQ. V lost 0 bases and J lost 5; bases outside the gene matches: 4. This CDR3 has 14 residues. Sequenced sample: PBMCs. The V call is TRBV5-1, the J call TRBJ1-1; TRBD1 agrees at 7 bases. This TCR was sampled from a woman aged 25 to 39 in good health and CMV-seronegative. This CDR3 is CASSLAWTGTEAFF. The CDR3 bases are TGCGCCAGCAGCTTGGCTTGGACAGGTACTGAAGCTTTCTTT. The whole variable domain, filled in from reference TRBV5-1 and TRBJ1-1, reads KAGVTQTPRYLIKTRGQQVTLSCSPISGHRSVSWYQQTPGQGLQFLFEYFSETQRNKGNFPGRFSGRQFSNSRSEMNVSTLELGDSALYLCASSLAWTGTEAFFGQGTRLTVV.